This TCR beta chain was sequenced for a study of metastatic and nonmetastatic thyroid tumors. TCRdb reanalyzed the PCR reads via MiXCR. Among approximately 13,000 clones listed, roughly 28% were seen once. In its sample, this clone was seen many times. The V end was cut by 0 bases, the J end by 4 bases, with 18 bases between. This CDR3 is 16 amino acids long. Germline CDR1 GTSNPN, CDR2 SVGIG (reference sequence). No patient had received any treatment before thyroid surgery. The receptor's source is a female donor with papillary thyroid cancer or a benign thyroid nodule (not recorded which). Some clones in this sample may be carry-over from other donors' samples. This chain connects TRBV30 to TRBJ2-5; perhaps TRBD1 as D (6 bases). The sequencing sample was made of blood. The CDR3: CAWSVAGQSVRETQYF. DNA for the CDR3: TGTGCCTGGAGTGTGGCCGGACAGAGTGTACGAGAGACCCAGTACTTC.